This entry describes one T cell receptor (beta chain). This sample includes further DNA sequences coding for the same CDR3. These data belong to a study of shared clonotypes between healthy human individuals. Clones were sequenced by immunoSEQ multiplex PCR, and TCRdb holds only the in-frame ones, with some missing. The sample includes some 1.4 million clones, approximately 97% of them seen just once. Each of the donors was a healthy adult who was HIV-negative and had not had a recent acute infection or vaccination. Sequenced material: naive CD4+ T cells sorted from blood. Subset specified: CD45RA+ positively selected. The sequence came from a man aged 25-40 years in good health.

The CDR3 loop is CASSEAGGTYEQYF. The CDR3 nucleotides read TGTGCCAGCAGTGAAGCGGGAGGGACCTACGAGCAGTACTTC. V and J are TRBV6-1 and TRBJ2-7, with TRBD2 matching 7 bases. J was trimmed by 2 bases and V by 0 bases; bases with no gene match: 1. The CDR3 loop spans 14 amino acids. Germline values: CDR1 MNHNS, CDR2 SASEGT.